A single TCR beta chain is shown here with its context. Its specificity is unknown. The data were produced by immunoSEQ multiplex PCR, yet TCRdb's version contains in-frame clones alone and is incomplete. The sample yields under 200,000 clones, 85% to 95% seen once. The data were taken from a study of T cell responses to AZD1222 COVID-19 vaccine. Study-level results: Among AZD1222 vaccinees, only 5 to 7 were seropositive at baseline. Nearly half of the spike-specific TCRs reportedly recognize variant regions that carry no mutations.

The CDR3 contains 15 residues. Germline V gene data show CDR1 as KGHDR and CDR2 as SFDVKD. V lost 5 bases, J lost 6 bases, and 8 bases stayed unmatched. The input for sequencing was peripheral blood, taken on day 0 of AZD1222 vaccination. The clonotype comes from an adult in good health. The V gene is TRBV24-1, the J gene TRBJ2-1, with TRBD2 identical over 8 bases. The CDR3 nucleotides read TGTGCCACCAGTGCTTCTACCGGGACTAGCAATGAGCAGTTCTTC. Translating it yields CATSASTGTSNEQFF.